Listed below are T cell receptor beta chains from one sample, sequenced in a study of blood T cell repertoires in COVID-19. TCRdb's table, derived via immunoSEQ multiplex PCR, lists solely in-frame clones and lacks some. The repertoire holds some 120,000 clones, with 82% as singletons. The source material was peripheral blood. Every receptor here comes from a man aged 65 to 79 with acute or convalescent COVID-19. The CDR3 runs from the conserved cysteine through the conserved F or W. The order of the fields is D gene, clone size, J gene, V gene, CDR3 protein, CDR3 DNA. The D gene is left open where the match is weak. Clone size, where shown, is once, few, many, or a class for clones that have expanded.

d_call: .
clone_size: .
j_call: TRBJ1-1
v_call: TRBV3-1/TRBV3-2
cdr3_aa: CASAKTGGLNTEAFF
cdr3_nt: TGTGCCAGCGCCAAGACGGGGGGCCTGAACACTGAAGCTTTCTTT

d_call: TRBD1
clone_size: .
j_call: TRBJ2-7
v_call: TRBV11-3
cdr3_aa: CASSSGQGFDEQYF
cdr3_nt: TGTGCCAGCAGCTCGGGACAGGGTTTCGACGAGCAGTACTTC

d_call: .
clone_size: .
j_call: TRBJ2-7
v_call: TRBV5-1
cdr3_aa: CASSLGLQGIAYEQYF
cdr3_nt: TGCGCCAGCAGCTTGGGATTACAGGGTATAGCCTACGAGCAGTACTTC

d_call: TRBD1
clone_size: .
j_call: TRBJ2-5
v_call: TRBV5-1
cdr3_aa: CASRRTGTEQETQYF
cdr3_nt: TGCGCCAGCAGGCGAACCGGGACAGAACAAGAGACCCAGTACTTC

d_call: TRBD1
clone_size: .
j_call: TRBJ2-7
v_call: TRBV12-3/TRBV12-4
cdr3_aa: CASSLGDREYF
cdr3_nt: TGTGCCAGCAGTTTGGGGGACAGGGAGTACTTC

d_call: TRBD1
clone_size: few
j_call: TRBJ1-5
v_call: TRBV5-1
cdr3_aa: CASSPTGSNNQPQHF
cdr3_nt: TGCGCCAGCAGCCCGACAGGGAGCAACAATCAGCCCCAGCATTTT

d_call: .
clone_size: .
j_call: TRBJ1-1
v_call: TRBV27
cdr3_aa: CASARSGRNTEAFF
cdr3_nt: TGTGCCAGCGCCCGGTCAGGGCGAAATACTGAAGCTTTCTTT

d_call: .
clone_size: .
j_call: TRBJ1-5
v_call: TRBV7-2
cdr3_aa: CASSLGTANQPQHF
cdr3_nt: TGTGCCAGCAGCTTAGGGACAGCTAATCAGCCCCAGCATTTT

d_call: TRBD2
clone_size: .
j_call: TRBJ2-2
v_call: TRBV15
cdr3_aa: CATRESGRNTGELFF
cdr3_nt: TGTGCCACCAGAGAGAGCGGGAGGAACACCGGGGAGCTGTTTTTT

d_call: .
clone_size: once
j_call: TRBJ2-7
v_call: TRBV18
cdr3_aa: CASSPMAGKGAYEQYF
cdr3_nt: TGTGCCAGCTCACCTATGGCAGGAAAGGGGGCCTACGAGCAGTACTTC

d_call: TRBD1
clone_size: .
j_call: TRBJ1-4
v_call: TRBV3-1/TRBV3-2
cdr3_aa: CASSSGTGARIREKLFF
cdr3_nt: TGTGCCAGCAGCTCCGGGACAGGGGCTAGAATTAGGGAAAAACTGTTTTTT

d_call: TRBD1
clone_size: .
j_call: TRBJ2-3
v_call: TRBV5-1
cdr3_aa: CASNVQGLVDTQYF
cdr3_nt: TGCGCCAGTAACGTACAGGGGTTGGTAGATACGCAGTATTTT

d_call: .
clone_size: .
j_call: TRBJ1-5
v_call: TRBV19
cdr3_aa: CASTGQINQPQHF
cdr3_nt: TGTGCCAGTACCGGACAGATCAATCAGCCCCAGCATTTT

d_call: .
clone_size: .
j_call: TRBJ1-1
v_call: TRBV5-1
cdr3_aa: CASSLDSGEAFF
cdr3_nt: TGCGCCAGCAGCTTGGACAGCGGTGAAGCTTTCTTT

d_call: .
clone_size: .
j_call: TRBJ1-1
v_call: TRBV5-4
cdr3_aa: CASRAKGGPGGRNTEAFF
cdr3_nt: TGTGCCAGCAGGGCAAAGGGAGGGCCAGGCGGCCGGAACACTGAAGCTTTCTTT

d_call: .
clone_size: .
j_call: TRBJ1-2
v_call: TRBV10-3
cdr3_aa: CATTANYGYTF
cdr3_nt: TGTGCCACCACAGCTAACTATGGCTACACCTTC

d_call: .
clone_size: .
j_call: TRBJ1-4
v_call: TRBV30
cdr3_aa: CALEGGEKLFF
cdr3_nt: TGTGCCTTAGAGGGCGGGGAAAAACTGTTTTTT

d_call: .
clone_size: .
j_call: TRBJ2-2
v_call: TRBV2
cdr3_aa: CASSPRGTGELFF
cdr3_nt: TGTGCCAGCAGTCCTAGGGGGACCGGGGAGCTGTTTTTT

d_call: TRBD1
clone_size: .
j_call: TRBJ2-1
v_call: TRBV5-6
cdr3_aa: CASSRTGNSNEQFF
cdr3_nt: TGTGCCAGCAGTCGGACAGGGAATTCCAATGAGCAGTTCTTC

d_call: .
clone_size: .
j_call: TRBJ2-3
v_call: TRBV7-3
cdr3_aa: CASSLSGRTDTQYF
cdr3_nt: TGTGCCAGCAGCTTAAGCGGCCGCACAGATACGCAGTATTTT

d_call: TRBD1
clone_size: .
j_call: TRBJ1-2
v_call: TRBV5-8
cdr3_aa: CASSSPDRNYGYTF
cdr3_nt: TGTGCCAGCAGCTCCCCGGACAGGAACTATGGCTACACCTTC

d_call: .
clone_size: .
j_call: TRBJ1-5
v_call: TRBV19
cdr3_aa: CASSFRDTYSNQPQHF
cdr3_nt: TGTGCCAGTAGTTTCCGGGACACCTATAGCAATCAGCCCCAGCATTTT

d_call: TRBD1
clone_size: .
j_call: TRBJ1-1
v_call: TRBV5-1
cdr3_aa: CASSPTGGGFEAFF
cdr3_nt: TGCGCCAGCAGCCCGACAGGGGGCGGATTTGAAGCTTTCTTT

d_call: TRBD1
clone_size: .
j_call: TRBJ2-3
v_call: TRBV19
cdr3_aa: CASRDRATDTQYF
cdr3_nt: TGTGCCAGCCGGGACAGGGCCACAGATACGCAGTATTTT

d_call: TRBD2
clone_size: once
j_call: TRBJ2-2
v_call: TRBV11-1
cdr3_aa: CASSFGRGANTGELFF
cdr3_nt: TGTGCCAGCAGCTTCGGGCGGGGGGCGAACACCGGGGAGCTGTTTTTT

d_call: .
clone_size: once
j_call: TRBJ1-4
v_call: TRBV7-8
cdr3_aa: CASSHRVPTNEKLFF
cdr3_nt: TGTGCCAGCAGCCACAGGGTCCCAACTAATGAAAAACTGTTTTTT